Presented here are 21 T cell receptor beta chains from one specimen sequenced in a study of blood T cells in healthy people across ages. A second about 7 to 11 cycle PCR used barcoded and J-beta primers. Via MiXCR, TCRdb re-called the 5' RACE reads, giving one row per CDR3 protein. The sample consists of around 580,000 distinct CDR3 sequences, around 48% of them appearing once. Sequencing was done on a sample of blood. Source of these receptors: an elderly man in good health.

This clonotype was detected only a few times. The rearrangement joins TRBV20-1 to TRBJ2-1; D may match TRBD1 or TRBD2 (6 bases each). The CDR3 has 12 amino acids. The germline V gene has CDR1 DFQATT and CDR2 SNEGSKA (reference sequence). V was cut by 6 bases and J by 12 bases, with 18 bases left in between. The CDR3 is CSAEQTRGWQFF. The CDR3 coding sequence is TGCAGTGCAGAGCAGACTAGGGGGTGGCAGTTCTTC.

The CDR3 sequence is CSAIRWGQSNNEQFF. CDR3 nucleotides: TGCAGTGCTATCAGGTGGGGACAGAGCAACAATGAGCAGTTCTTC. The chain is built from TRBV20-1 and TRBJ2-1; 7 bases are shared with TRBD1. J was trimmed by 5 bases and V by 4 bases; bases with no gene match: 11. Per the germline V gene, CDR1 is DFQATT and CDR2 is SNEGSKA (reference sequence). This CDR3 spans 15 amino acids.

This clonotype occurred many times. V usage is TRBV20-1 and J usage is TRBJ2-7; D possibly uses TRBD1 or TRBD2 (6 bases each). Germline CDR1 and CDR2: DFQATT and SNEGSKA (reference sequence). This CDR3 has 16 amino acids. V was pared by 1 base and J by 3 bases, with 19 bases between. This CDR3 reads CSARAVDGGHYYEQYF. CDR3 coding DNA: TGCAGTGCTAGAGCGGTGGATGGGGGGCACTACTACGAGCAGTACTTC.

This rearrangement joins TRBV20-1 to TRBJ1-2; D gene uncertain. The CDR3 runs to 12 residues. Trimming left V 0 bases short and J 8 bases short, with 10 bases between. Germline V gene lookup returns CDR1 DFQATT and CDR2 SNEGSKA (reference sequence). The CDR3 sequence is CSARDPMGGYTF. In DNA, the CDR3 is TGCAGTGCTAGAGATCCTATGGGGGGCTACACCTTC.

The rearrangement uses TRBV18 and TRBJ2-5; D may match TRBD1 or TRBD2 (6 bases each). The better agreement between TRBJ2-7 and the DNA end casts doubt on the J call. This CDR3 contains 16 residues. CDR1 is KGHSH, CDR2 LQKENI, per germline. The CDR3 loop reads CASSALGGGLRDEQYF. CDR3 sequence (DNA): TGTGCCAGCTCAGCCCTCGGAGGGGGATTAAGGGACGAGCAGTACTTC.

This chain connects TRBV7-3 to TRBJ2-2; 8 nucleotides match TRBD1. V trimming: 6 bases; J trimming: 4 bases; junction bases outside the gene matches: 7. The CDR3 runs to 15 residues. Germline CDR1 reads SGHTA; CDR2 reads FQGTGA. The CDR3 region is CASSQQGVPTGELFF. The CDR3, as DNA: TGTGCCAGCAGTCAACAGGGGGTTCCCACCGGGGAGCTGTTTTTT.

The V and J genes are TRBV20-1 and TRBJ2-1, with 16 bases fitting TRBD2. This CDR3 comprises 20 residues. CDR1 is DFQATT and CDR2 is SNEGSKA in the germline V gene (reference sequence). The V segment lost 2 bases and the J segment 5 bases; nucleotides outside the gene matches: 15. CDR3: CSARTSKGLAGGPSNNEQFF. The CDR3 DNA reads TGCAGTGCTAGAACATCAAAGGGACTAGCGGGAGGGCCAAGTAACAATGAGCAGTTCTTC.

The genes are TRBV13 and TRBJ2-3, with 10 bases identical to TRBD2. The J segment lost 6 bases and the V segment lost 1 base, leaving 7 bases of the junction unmatched. This CDR3 is built from 16 residues. Germline CDR1 is PRHDT and CDR2 is FYEKMQ (reference sequence). The chain's CDR3 is CASSLEASGREDTQYF. The CDR3 coding sequence is TGTGCCAGCAGCTTAGAGGCTAGCGGGAGAGAGGATACGCAGTATTTT.

The gene calls are TRBV5-1 and TRBJ2-1, with 7 bases fitting TRBD2. CDR3 length: 16 amino acids. V was pared by 2 bases and J by 2 bases, with 7 bases of the junction left unmatched. The germline CDR1 and CDR2 sequences are SGHRS and YFSETQ. The CDR3 reads CASSFVAGDPYNEQFF. CDR3 DNA sequence: TGCGCCAGCAGCTTCGTTGCGGGGGACCCCTACAATGAGCAGTTCTTC.

The J gene is TRBJ2-2, the V gene TRBV15; D ambiguous. CDR3 length equals 14 residues. Germline V gene data show CDR1 as LNHNV and CDR2 as YYDKDF (reference sequence). V lost 0 bases to trimming and J lost 7 bases, with 9 bases between them. CDR3 sequence: CATSREPNGGELFF. CDR3 bases: TGTGCCACCAGCAGAGAGCCGAATGGCGGGGAGCTGTTTTTT.

The chain links TRBV7-2 to TRBJ1-2; no reliable D call. Germline V gene lookup returns CDR1 SGHTA and CDR2 FQGNSA. The CDR3 spans 12 residues. V lost 2 bases, J lost 6 bases, and 7 bases lay in between. The CDR3 sequence is CASSLYGDGYTF. The CDR3 DNA sequence: TGTGCCAGCAGCTTATACGGTGATGGCTACACCTTC.

The chain employs TRBV18 and TRBJ2-7; no reliable D call. Trimming took off 5 bases at V and 4 bases at J, with 9 bases between the two ends. The CDR3 is made up of 12 amino acids. Per the germline V gene, CDR1 is KGHSH and CDR2 is LQKENI. CDR3 sequence (DNA): TGTGCCAGCTCATCCCTAAATTACGAGCAGTACTTC. It yields the protein CASSSLNYEQYF.

This clonotype was observed a handful of times. The genes are TRBV20-1 and TRBJ2-1; possibly TRBD2 for D (5 bases). The germline CDR1 and CDR2 sequences are DFQATT and SNEGSKA (reference sequence). The V and J ends lost 8 bases and 5 bases respectively, with 13 bases between them. The CDR3 contains 12 residues. The CDR3 DNA sequence: TGCAGTCCCGAGCGGCCTAACAATGAGCAGTTCTTC. Protein product: CSPERPNNEQFF.

The rearrangement uses TRBV2 and TRBJ2-5; TRBD2 matches 11 bases. CDR3 length: 16 residues. Germline V gives CDR1 SNHLY, CDR2 FYNNEI. V was pared by 4 bases and J by 4 bases, with 8 bases of the junction left unmatched. CDR3: CASSVGTSGGAETQYF. In nucleotides, the CDR3 is TGTGCCAGCAGTGTTGGTACTAGCGGGGGCGCAGAGACCCAGTACTTC. The whole variable domain, remainder taken from reference TRBV2 and TRBJ2-5, is EPEVTQTPSHQVTQMGQEVILRCVPISNHLYFYWYRQILGQKVEFLVSFYNNEISEKSEIFDDQFSVERPDGSNFTLKIRSTKLEDSAMYFCASSVGTSGGAETQYFGPGTRLLVL.

Notes on this clonotype: A read error is likely, as this CDR3 ends without the conserved phenylalanine or tryptophan. V is TRBV7-2 and J is TRBJ1-1, with 8 bases lining up with TRBD1. Looked up from germline, CDR1 is SGHTA and CDR2 is FQGNSA. The ends lost 7 bases at V and 0 bases at J; junction bases unmatched: 7. The CDR3 has 15 amino acids. This CDR3 reads CASIRDRSLNTEAFL. CDR3 nucleotide sequence: TGTGCCAGCATCCGGGACAGGTCCTTGAACACTGAAGCTTTCCTT.

In this sample, this clonotype turned up a few times. The chain has TRBV4-1 and TRBJ1-2, with TRBD1 identical over 8 bases. J lost 2 bases, V lost 4 bases, and 9 bases had no gene match. Germline lookup yields CDR1 MGHRA and CDR2 YSYEKL. The CDR3 is made up of 16 amino acids. The CDR3 region has the DNA TGCGCCAGCAGCCCTCAGGACAGGGCGGGCAACTATGGCTACACCTTC. It translates to CASSPQDRAGNYGYTF.

Written as DNA, the CDR3 is TGCGCCAGCAGTGGTGTGTCCGGGGAGCTGTTTTTT. This gives the protein CASSGVSGELFF. This chain links TRBV10-1 with TRBJ2-2; unclear D gene. The CDR3 is 12 residues long. V was trimmed by 4 bases and J by 6 bases, leaving 6 bases between them. Germline CDR1 reads WNHNN; CDR2 reads SYGVQD (reference sequence).

The count of this clonotype is one. A read error may account for a junction end that differs from germline. This chain joins TRBV20-1 and TRBJ2-4; tentative D call: TRBD1 (5 bases). CDR1 and CDR2 from the germline V gene are DFQATT and SNEGSKA (reference sequence). This CDR3 region has 13 residues. Here the CDR3 DNA reads TGCAGTGCTCATCAGACAGCTGGAAACAGTCAGTACTTC. Translation gives CSAHQTAGNSQYF.

The chain carries TRBV20-1 and TRBJ2-3; TRBD2 might be the D (5 bases). The V and J ends lost 5 bases and 1 base respectively, with 13 bases between them. The CDR3 totals 14 residues. Germline values: CDR1 DFQATT, CDR2 SNEGSKA (reference sequence). The CDR3 DNA follows: TGCAGTGCTTGGAGGCCGAGTGGCACAGATACGCAGTATTTT. Protein product: CSAWRPSGTDTQYF.

The chain is built from TRBV6-6 and TRBJ1-5; TRBD1 matches 9 bases. The CDR3 consists of 16 residues. V was pared by 2 bases and J by 2 bases, with 4 bases of the junction left unmatched. Germline-derived CDR1 and CDR2 are MNHNY and SVGAGI (reference sequence). The CDR3 nucleotides are TGTGCCAGCAGTTACAGGACAGGGGTCGGCAATCAGCCCCAGCATTTT. Translation: CASSYRTGVGNQPQHF.

V gene TRBV4-3 combines with J gene TRBJ2-3; D gene uncertain. CDR3 size: 15 residues. Trimming removed 0 bases from V and 3 bases from J, with 10 bases in between. The V gene's germline CDR1 is LGHNA and CDR2 YSLEER. CDR3 nucleotides: TGCGCCAGCAGCCAAGATAAGGGCCAGACAGATACGCAGTATTTT. Its protein product is CASSQDKGQTDTQYF.